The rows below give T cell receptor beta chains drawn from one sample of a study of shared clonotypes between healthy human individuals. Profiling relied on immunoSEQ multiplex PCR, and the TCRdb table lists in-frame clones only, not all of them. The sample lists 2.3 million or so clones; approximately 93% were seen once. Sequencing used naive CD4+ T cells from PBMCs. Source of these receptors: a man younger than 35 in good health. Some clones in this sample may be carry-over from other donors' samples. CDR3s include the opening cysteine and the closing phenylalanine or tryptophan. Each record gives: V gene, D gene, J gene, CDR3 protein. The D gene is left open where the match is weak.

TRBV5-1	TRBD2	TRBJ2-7	CASSLVAGAGYEQYF
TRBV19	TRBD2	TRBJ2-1	CASSIDERETDEQFF
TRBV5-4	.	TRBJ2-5	CATAHQRIQETQYF
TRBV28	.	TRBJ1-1	CASSPWGGWVPGNTEAFF
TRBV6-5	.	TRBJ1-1	CASSLGQGRAEAFF
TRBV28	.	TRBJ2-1	CASVLSGGSYNEQFF
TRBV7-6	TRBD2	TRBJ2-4	CASSLLAGAENIQYF
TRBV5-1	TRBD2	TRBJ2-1	CASTLPAGAGDEQFF
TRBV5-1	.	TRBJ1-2	CASSLSAENYGYTF
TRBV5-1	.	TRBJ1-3	CASSLQGAEDTIYF
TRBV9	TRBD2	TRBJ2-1	CASSASGTYNEQFF
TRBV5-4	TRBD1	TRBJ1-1	CASSNVRDREVNTEAFF
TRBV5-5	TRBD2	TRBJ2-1	CASSPSVVIRGRLNEQFF
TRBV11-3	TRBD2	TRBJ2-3	CASSPGGTSTDTQYF
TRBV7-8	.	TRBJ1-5	CASSLLRGQPQHF
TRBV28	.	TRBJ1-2	CASSSVVSGHYGYTF
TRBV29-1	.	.	CSAPLGYEQYF
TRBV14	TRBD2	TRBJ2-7	CASSPGGVKQYF
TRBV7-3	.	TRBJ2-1	CASSRSAGLNNEQFF
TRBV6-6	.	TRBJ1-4	CASLPDLGNEKLFF